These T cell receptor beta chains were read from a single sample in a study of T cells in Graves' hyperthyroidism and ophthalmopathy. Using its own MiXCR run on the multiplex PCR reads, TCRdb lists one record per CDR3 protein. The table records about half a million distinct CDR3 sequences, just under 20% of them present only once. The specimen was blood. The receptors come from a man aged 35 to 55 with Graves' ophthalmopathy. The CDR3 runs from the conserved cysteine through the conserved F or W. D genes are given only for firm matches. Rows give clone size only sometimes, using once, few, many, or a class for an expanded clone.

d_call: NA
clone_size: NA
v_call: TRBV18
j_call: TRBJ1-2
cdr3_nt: TGTGCCAGCTCACCAACCAGGGACGTATATGGCTACACCTTC
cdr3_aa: CASSPTRDVYGYTF

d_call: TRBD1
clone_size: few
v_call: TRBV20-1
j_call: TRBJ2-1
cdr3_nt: TGCAGTGCTAGAGCGGGACAGAATTACAATGAGCAGTTCTTC
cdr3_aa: CSARAGQNYNEQFF

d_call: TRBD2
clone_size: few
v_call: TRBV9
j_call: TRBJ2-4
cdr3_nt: TGTGCCAGCAGCCCCCGTGGACTAGCGGGAGTGGCCAAAAACATTCAGTACTTC
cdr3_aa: CASSPRGLAGVAKNIQYF

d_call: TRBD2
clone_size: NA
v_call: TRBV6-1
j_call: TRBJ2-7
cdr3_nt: TGTGCCATCCTGGGAGCGGGGTACAATGAGCAGTACTTC
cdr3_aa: CAILGAGYNEQYF

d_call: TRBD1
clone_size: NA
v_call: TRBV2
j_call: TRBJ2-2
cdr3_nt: TGTGCCAGCAGCCTGACAGGGGTCAGGAGCACCGGGGAGCTGTTTTTT
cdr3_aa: CASSLTGVRSTGELFF

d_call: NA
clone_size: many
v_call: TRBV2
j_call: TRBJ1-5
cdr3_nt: TGTGCCAGCAGTGAAAGAGGGACACAGCGCAATCAGCCCCAGCATTTT
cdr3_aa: CASSERGTQRNQPQHF

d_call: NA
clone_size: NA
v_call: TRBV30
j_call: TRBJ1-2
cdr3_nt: TGTGCCTGGAGTGTACGGGGAGGCGGCTACACCTTC
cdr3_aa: CAWSVRGGGYTF

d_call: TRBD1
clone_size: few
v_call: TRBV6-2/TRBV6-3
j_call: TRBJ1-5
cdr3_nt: TGTGCCAGCCGGGGAGGGGGCAGTCAGCCCCAGCATTTT
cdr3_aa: CASRGGGSQPQHF

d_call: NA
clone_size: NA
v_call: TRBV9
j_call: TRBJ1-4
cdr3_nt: TGTGCCAGCAGCCCAAGGGGGGGGACGGTCGAAAAACTGTTTTTT
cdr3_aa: CASSPRGGTVEKLFF

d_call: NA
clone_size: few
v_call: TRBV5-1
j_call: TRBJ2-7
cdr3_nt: TGCGCCAGCAGCTCCACAGGGAGATCTTACTACGAGCAGTACTTC
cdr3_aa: CASSSTGRSYYEQYF

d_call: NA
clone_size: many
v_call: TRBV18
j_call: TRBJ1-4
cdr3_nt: TGTGCCAGCTCACGGACCATTGAAAAACTGTTTTTT
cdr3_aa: CASSRTIEKLFF

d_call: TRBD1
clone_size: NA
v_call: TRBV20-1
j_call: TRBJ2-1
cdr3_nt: TGCAGTGCACCGGACAGGGAGTACAATGAGCAGTTCTTC
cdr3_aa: CSAPDREYNEQFF

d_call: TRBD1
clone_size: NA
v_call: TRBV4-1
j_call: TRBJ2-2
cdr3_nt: TGCGCCAGCAGCCAAGTCGGACAGGGGAACACCGGGGAGCTGTTTTTT
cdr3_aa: CASSQVGQGNTGELFF

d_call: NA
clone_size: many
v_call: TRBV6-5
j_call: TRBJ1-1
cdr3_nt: TGTGCCAGCAGTTATTCGAGCCGGAACACTGAAGCTTTCTTT
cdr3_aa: CASSYSSRNTEAFF

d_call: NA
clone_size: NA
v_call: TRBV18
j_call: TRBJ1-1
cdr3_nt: TGTGCCAGCTCACCATCTTTGGGGAACACTGAAGCTTTCTTT
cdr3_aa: CASSPSLGNTEAFF

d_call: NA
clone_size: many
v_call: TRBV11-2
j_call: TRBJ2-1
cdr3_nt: TGTGCCAGCAGCTTGACGGGGCGGGGCAATGAGCAGTTCTTC
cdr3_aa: CASSLTGRGNEQFF

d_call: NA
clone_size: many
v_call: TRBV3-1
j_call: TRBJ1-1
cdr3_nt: TGTGCCAGCAGCCAACAGCAGGGAGGCACTGAAGCTTTCTTT
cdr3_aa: CASSQQQGGTEAFF

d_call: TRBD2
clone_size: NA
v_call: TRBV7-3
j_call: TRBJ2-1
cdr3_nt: TGTGCCAGCAGCTTAACTGGTGGGAGGGCCGGCAATGAGCAGTTCTTC
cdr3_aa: CASSLTGGRAGNEQFF

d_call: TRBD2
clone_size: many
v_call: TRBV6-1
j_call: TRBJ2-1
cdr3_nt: TGTGCCAGCAGTAGAACTAGCGGGAGCCATGAGCAGTTCTTC
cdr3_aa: CASSRTSGSHEQFF

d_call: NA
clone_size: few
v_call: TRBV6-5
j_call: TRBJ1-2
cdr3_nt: TGTGCCAGCAGTTACTCCGGCGGGGATAGCTACACCTTC
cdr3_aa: CASSYSGGDSYTF

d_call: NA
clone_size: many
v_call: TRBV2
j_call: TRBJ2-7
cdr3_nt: TGTGCCAGCGCATTACTAGCAAACTCCTACGAGCAGTACTTC
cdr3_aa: CASALLANSYEQYF

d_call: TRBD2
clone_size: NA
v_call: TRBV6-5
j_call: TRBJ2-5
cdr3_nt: TGTGCCAGCAGTTACCCTCCGGGACTAAGCCAAGAGACCCAGTACTTC
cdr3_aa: CASSYPPGLSQETQYF

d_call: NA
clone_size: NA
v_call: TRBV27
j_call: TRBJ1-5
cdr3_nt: TGTGCCAGCAGGCCCCAGGGGCAATGGGTACAGGGAGAGGGTCAGCCCCAGCATTTT
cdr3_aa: CASRPQGQWVQGEGQPQHF

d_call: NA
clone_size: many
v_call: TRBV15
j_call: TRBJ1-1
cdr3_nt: TGTGCCACCAGCAGACAGGGGAACACTGAAGCTTTCTTT
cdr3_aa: CATSRQGNTEAFF

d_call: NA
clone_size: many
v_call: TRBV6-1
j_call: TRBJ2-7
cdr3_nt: TGTGCCAGCTCAGAGGCAGGAGCGGGCGAGCAGTACTTC
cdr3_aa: CASSEAGAGEQYF

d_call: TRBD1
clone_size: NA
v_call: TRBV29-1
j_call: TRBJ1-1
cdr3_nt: TGCAGCGTCCCGGGACAGGGTAACACTGAAGCTTTCTTT
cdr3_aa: CSVPGQGNTEAFF

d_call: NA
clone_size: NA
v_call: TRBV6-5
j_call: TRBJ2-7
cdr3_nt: TGTGCCAGCAGTTTCTCTATCTCACAGGGCTACGAGCAGTACTTC
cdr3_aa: CASSFSISQGYEQYF

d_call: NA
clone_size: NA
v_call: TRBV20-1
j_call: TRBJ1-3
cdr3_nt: TGCAGTGCTAGGACAGGCCTATCTGGAAACACCATATATTTT
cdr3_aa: CSARTGLSGNTIYF

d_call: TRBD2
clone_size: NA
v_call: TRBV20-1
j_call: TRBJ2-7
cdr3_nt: TGCAGTGCCCTCCGAGGGCCTAGCGGGACTGACGAGCAGTACTTC
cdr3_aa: CSALRGPSGTDEQYF

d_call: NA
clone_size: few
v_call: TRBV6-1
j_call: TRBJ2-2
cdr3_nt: TGTGCCAGCAGTGACACAGGGATGGGCTCCGGGGAGCTGTTTTTT
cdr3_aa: CASSDTGMGSGELFF

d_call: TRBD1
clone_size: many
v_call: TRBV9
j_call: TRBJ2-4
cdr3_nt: TGTGCCAGCAGCTCATCCCGAGGGGGCGATGAAAACATTCAGTACTTC
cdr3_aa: CASSSSRGGDENIQYF

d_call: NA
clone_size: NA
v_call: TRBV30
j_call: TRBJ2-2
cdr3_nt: TGTGCCTGGAGGGAGGTTGGCGGGGAGCTGTTTTTT
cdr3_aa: CAWREVGGELFF

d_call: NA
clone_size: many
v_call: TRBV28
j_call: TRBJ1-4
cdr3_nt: TGTGCCAGCAGTTTAGGGGGCAGGGTGGCGGAAAAACTGTTTTTT
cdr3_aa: CASSLGGRVAEKLFF

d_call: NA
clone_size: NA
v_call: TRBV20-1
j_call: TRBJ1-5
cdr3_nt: TGCAGTGCTAGAGCCAGATTGGGCAATCAGCCCCAGCATTTT
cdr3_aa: CSARARLGNQPQHF

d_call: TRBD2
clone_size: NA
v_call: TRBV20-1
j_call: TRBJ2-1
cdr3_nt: TGCAGTGCCGACGGTGGACTAGCGGGATACAATGAGCAGTTCTTC
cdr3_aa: CSADGGLAGYNEQFF

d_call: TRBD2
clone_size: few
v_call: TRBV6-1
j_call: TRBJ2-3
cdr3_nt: TGTGCCAGCAGTGCCCTGAGGGCGGTCGGGGGGGATACGCAGTATTTT
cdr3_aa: CASSALRAVGGDTQYF

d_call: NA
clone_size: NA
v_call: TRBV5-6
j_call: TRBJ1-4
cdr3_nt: TGTGCCAGCAGCTTCGGCAGGGTGGATGAAAAACTGTTTTTT
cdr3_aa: CASSFGRVDEKLFF

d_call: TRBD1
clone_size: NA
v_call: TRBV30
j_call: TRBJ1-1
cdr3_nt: TGTGCCTGGTGGCACCCAGGGGGCACTGAAGCTTTCTTT
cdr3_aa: CAWWHPGGTEAFF

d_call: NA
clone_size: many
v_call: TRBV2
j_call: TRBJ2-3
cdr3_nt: TGTGCCAGCAGTGAAAGGGGCACAGATACGCAGTATTTT
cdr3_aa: CASSERGTDTQYF

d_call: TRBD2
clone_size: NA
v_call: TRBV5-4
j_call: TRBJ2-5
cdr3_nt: TGTGCCAGCAGCGGGGGGGTTAAGGCGGGAGCGTCAGAGACCCAGTACTTC
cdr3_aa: CASSGGVKAGASETQYF

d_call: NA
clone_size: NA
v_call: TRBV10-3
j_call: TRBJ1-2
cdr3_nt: TGTGCCATCAGTCGAGCAGGGGTAATATATGGCTACACCTTC
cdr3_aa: CAISRAGVIYGYTF

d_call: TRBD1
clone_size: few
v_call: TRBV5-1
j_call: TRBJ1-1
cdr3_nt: TGCGCCAGCAGCTTGGACAGGGGGCGATCGGTCACTGAAGCTTTCTTT
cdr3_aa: CASSLDRGRSVTEAFF

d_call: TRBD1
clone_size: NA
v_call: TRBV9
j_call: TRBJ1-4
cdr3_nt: TGTGCCAGCAGTAGGGGTGAGGGACAGGGTGGTGAAAAACTGTTTTTT
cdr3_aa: CASSRGEGQGGEKLFF

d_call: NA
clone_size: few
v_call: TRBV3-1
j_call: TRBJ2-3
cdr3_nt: TGTGCCAGCAGCCAAGCCGGACTGGCCACAGATACGCAGTATTTT
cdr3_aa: CASSQAGLATDTQYF

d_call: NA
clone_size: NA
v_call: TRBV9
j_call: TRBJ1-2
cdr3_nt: TGTGCCAGCAGCGTAGTTTCTTCAGGGGGCTACACCTTC
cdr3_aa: CASSVVSSGGYTF

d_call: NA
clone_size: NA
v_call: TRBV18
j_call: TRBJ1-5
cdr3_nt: TGTGCCAGCTCACCACCGGGGCCCCTCCGCGGTCAGCCCCAGCATTTT
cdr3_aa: CASSPPGPLRGQPQHF

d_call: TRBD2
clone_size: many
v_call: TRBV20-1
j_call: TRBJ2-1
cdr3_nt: TGCAGTCCTCGGACTAGCCTCGATGAGCAGTTCTTC
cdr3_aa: CSPRTSLDEQFF

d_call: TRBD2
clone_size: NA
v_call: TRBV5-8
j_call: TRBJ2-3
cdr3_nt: TGTGCCAGCAGCATGGGACTAGAGCGGATCACAGATACGCAGTATTTT
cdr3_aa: CASSMGLERITDTQYF

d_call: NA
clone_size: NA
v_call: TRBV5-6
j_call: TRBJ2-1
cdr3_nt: TGTGCCAGCAGCTTGGTCAACAATGAGCAGTTCTTC
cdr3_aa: CASSLVNNEQFF

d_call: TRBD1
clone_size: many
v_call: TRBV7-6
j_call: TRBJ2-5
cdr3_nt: TGTGCCAGCAGCCCGGGACAGGTTGAGACCCAGTACTTC
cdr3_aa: CASSPGQVETQYF

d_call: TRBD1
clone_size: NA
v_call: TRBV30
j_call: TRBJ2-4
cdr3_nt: TGTGTCTGGAGCCCGGGACAGGGAGGATCGGAAAACATTCAGTACTTC
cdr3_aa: CVWSPGQGGSENIQYF

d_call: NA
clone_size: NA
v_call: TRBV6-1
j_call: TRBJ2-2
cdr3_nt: TGTGCCAGCAGCGAACCCCGTGGGCCATCCGGGGAGCTGTTTTTT
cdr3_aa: CASSEPRGPSGELFF

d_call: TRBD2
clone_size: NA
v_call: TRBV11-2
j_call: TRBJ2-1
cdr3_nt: TGTGCCAGCAGCGAAGAGGCTAGCGGGCATGAGCAGTTCTTC
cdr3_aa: CASSEEASGHEQFF

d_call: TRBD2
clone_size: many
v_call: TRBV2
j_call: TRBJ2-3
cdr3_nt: TGTGCCAGCACCGTGCGGGAGCCTAGCACAGATACGCAGTATTTT
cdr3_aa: CASTVREPSTDTQYF

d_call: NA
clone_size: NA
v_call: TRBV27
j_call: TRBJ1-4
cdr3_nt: TGTGCCAGCAGTTTAAAGGTCCCCCGAAGGAAGAATGAAAAACTGTTTTTT
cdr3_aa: CASSLKVPRRKNEKLFF

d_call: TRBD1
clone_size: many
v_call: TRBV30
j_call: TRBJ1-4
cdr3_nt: TGTGCCTGGAGTGTACTTGGGACAGGGGGCGTTGGTGAAAAACTGTTTTTT
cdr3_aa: CAWSVLGTGGVGEKLFF

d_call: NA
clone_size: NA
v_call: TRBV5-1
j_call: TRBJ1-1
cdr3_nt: TGCGCCAGCAGCTTGGTTGACCCATTGGGAGCTTTCTTT
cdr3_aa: CASSLVDPLGAFF

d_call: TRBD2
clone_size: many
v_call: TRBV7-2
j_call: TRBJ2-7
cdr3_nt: TGTGCCAGCAGCTCACTTAGCGGGAGGGCCGGCGAGCAGTACTTC
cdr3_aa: CASSSLSGRAGEQYF